This TCR beta chain was obtained from a study of blood T cell repertoires in COVID-19. Study information: From the United States, Italy and Spain came samples of acute and convalescent COVID-19. T cells, B-cell-depleted T cells, or PBMCs provided the cDNA or gDNA that served as material.

Per the study methods: Nucleated cell number was recorded as an estimate derived from reference gene primer amplification. Only in-frame clones appear in the TCRdb table, and some are missing; sequencing was by immunoSEQ multiplex PCR. V, J and clone size are taken as reported in that table, and D and trimming were inferred from the DNA itself. The sample carries some 80,000 clones, 70% to 90% recorded once. The source material was peripheral blood. This sequence originates from a human donor in a cohort sampled during active COVID-19.

CDR3 residues: CASSARVAGLAGGRSETQYF. CDR3 nucleotides: TGTGCCAGCAGCGCCCGTGTCGCGGGACTAGCGGGGGGGCGGTCAGAGACCCAGTACTTC. The chain has TRBV9 and TRBJ2-5; TRBD2 agrees at 16 bases. V shed 3 bases, J shed 4 bases, and the junction held 15 bases outside the gene matches. The V gene's germline CDR1 is SGDLS and CDR2 YYNGEE. The CDR3 has 20 residues.